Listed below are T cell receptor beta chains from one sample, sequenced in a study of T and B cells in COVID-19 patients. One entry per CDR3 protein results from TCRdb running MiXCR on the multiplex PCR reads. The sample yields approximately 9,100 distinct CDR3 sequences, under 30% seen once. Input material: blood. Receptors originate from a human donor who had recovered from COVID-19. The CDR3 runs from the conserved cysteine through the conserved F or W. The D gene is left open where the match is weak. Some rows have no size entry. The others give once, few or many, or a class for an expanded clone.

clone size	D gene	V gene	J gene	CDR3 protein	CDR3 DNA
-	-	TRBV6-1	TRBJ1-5	CASSVVQGSNQPQHF	TGTGCCAGCAGTGTTGTCCAGGGGAGCAATCAGCCCCAGCATTTT
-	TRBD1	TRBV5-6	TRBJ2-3	CASSLGGQRTDTQYF	TGTGCCAGCAGCTTGGGGGGACAGCGGACAGATACGCAGTATTTT
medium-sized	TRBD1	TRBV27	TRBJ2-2	CASSPRTATGGATGELFF	TGTGCCAGCAGCCCTAGGACGGCGACAGGGGGCGCGACCGGGGAGCTGTTTTTT
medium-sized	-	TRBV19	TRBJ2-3	CASSGLSSTDTQYF	TGTGCCAGTAGTGGACTGTCGAGCACAGATACGCAGTATTTT
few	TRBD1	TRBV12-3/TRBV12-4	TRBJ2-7	CASSIGAGGSYEQYF	TGTGCCAGCAGCATCGGGGCAGGGGGATCCTACGAGCAGTACTTC
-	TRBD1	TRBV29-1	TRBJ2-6	CSVESGTGGSGGANVLTF	TGCAGCGTTGAAAGCGGGACAGGGGGATCCGGTGGGGCCAACGTCCTGACTTTC
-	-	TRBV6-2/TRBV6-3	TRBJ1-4	CASSLPREDNEKLFF	TGTGCCAGCAGTTTACCTCGGGAGGATAATGAAAAACTGTTTTTT
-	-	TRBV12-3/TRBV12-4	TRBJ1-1	CASSFSATEAFF	TGTGCCAGCAGTTTCTCAGCCACTGAAGCTTTCTTT
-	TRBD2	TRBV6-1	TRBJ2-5	CASRLWGTSGGAAETQYF	TGTGCCAGCAGACTCTGGGGGACTAGCGGGGGGGCAGCGGAGACCCAGTACTTC
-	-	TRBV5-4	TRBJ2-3	CASSQDSQGGQTDTQYF	TGTGCCAGCAGCCAAGATTCACAGGGAGGTCAGACAGATACGCAGTATTTT
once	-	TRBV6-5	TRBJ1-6	CASSYSNCGASYNSPLHF	TGTGCCAGCAGTTACTCCAATTGTGGCGCCTCCTATAATTCACCCCTCCACTTT
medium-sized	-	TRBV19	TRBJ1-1	CASSIPMNTEAFF	TGTGCCAGTAGTATACCAATGAACACTGAAGCTTTCTTT
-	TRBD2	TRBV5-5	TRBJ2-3	CASTLGGGAGTQYF	TGTGCCAGCACCCTCGGCGGGGGGGCGGGTACGCAGTATTTT
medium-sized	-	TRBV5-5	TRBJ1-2	CASSPGPMDPYGYTF	TGTGCCAGCAGCCCAGGCCCCATGGATCCCTATGGCTACACCTTC